This T cell receptor beta chain comes out of a study of blood T cell repertoires in COVID-19. Study in general: The origin of the acute and convalescent COVID-19 samples was the United States, Italy and Spain. PBMCs, B-cell-depleted T cells, or T cells provided the cDNA or gDNA that made up the material.

The authors' processing: Nucleated cell number was recorded as an estimate derived from reference gene primer amplification. Some clones are missing from TCRdb's copy, which holds only in-frame ones; the method was immunoSEQ multiplex PCR. The V and J calls and the clone size are those of that table, but D and trimming were determined from the DNA. The sample has more than 250,000 clones; roughly 85% are singletons. There are 15 residues in the CDR3. Germline-derived CDR1 and CDR2 are SGHNT and YYREEE (reference sequence). Deletions cut 0 bases from V and 0 bases from J, with 4 bases between. This TCR was sampled from a man in his fifties with active or convalescent COVID-19. What was sequenced was peripheral blood. V and J are TRBV5-4 and TRBJ2-6; D is undetermined. The chain's CDR3 is CASSLDGSGANVLTF. The CDR3 nucleotides are TGTGCCAGCAGCTTGGACGGCTCTGGGGCCAACGTCCTGACTTTC.